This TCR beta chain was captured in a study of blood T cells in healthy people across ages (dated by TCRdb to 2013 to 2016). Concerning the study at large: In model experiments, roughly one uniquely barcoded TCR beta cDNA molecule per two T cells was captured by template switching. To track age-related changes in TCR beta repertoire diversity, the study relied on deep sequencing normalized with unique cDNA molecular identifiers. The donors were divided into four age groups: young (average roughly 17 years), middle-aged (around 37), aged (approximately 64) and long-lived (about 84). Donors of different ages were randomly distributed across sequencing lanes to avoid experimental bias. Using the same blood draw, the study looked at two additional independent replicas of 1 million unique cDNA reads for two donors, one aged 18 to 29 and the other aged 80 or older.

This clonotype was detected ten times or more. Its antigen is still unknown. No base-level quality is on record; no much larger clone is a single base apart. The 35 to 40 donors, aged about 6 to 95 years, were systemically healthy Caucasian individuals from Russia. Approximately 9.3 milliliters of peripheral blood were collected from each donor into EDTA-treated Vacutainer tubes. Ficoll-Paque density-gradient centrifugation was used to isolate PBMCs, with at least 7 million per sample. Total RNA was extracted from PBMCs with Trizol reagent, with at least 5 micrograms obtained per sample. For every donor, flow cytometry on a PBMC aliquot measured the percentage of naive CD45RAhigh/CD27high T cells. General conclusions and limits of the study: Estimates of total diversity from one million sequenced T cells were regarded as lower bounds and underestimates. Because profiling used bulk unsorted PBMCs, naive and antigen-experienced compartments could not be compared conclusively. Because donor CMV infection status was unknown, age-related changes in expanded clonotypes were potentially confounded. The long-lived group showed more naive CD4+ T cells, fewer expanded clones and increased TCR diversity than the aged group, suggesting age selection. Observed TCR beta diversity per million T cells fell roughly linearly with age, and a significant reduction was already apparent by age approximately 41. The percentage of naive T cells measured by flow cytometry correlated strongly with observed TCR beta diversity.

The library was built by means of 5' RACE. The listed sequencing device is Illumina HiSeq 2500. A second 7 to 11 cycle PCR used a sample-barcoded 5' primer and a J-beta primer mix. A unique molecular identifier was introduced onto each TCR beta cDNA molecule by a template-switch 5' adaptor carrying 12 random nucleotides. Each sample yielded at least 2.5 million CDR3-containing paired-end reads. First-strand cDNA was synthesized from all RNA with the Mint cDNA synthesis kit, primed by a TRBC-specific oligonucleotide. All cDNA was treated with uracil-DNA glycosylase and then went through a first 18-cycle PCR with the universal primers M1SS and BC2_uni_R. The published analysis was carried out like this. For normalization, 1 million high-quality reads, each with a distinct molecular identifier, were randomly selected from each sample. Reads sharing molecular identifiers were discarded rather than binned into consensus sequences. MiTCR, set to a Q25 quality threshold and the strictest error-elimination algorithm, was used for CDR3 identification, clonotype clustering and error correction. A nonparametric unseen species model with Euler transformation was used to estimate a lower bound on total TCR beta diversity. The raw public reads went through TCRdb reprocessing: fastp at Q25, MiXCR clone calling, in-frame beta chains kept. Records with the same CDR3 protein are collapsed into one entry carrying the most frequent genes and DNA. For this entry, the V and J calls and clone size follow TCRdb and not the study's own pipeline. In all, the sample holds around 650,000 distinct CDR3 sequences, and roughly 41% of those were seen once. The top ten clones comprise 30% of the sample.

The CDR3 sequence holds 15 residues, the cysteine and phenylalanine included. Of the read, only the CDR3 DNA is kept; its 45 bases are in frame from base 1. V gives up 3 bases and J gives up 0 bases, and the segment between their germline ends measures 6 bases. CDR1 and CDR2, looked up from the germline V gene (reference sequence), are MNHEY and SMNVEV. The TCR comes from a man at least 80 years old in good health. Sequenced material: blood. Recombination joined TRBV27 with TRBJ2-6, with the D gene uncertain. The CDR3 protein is CASSFLPSGANVLTF. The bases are TGTGCCAGCAGTTTTCTCCCCTCTGGGGCCAACGTCCTGACTTTC.